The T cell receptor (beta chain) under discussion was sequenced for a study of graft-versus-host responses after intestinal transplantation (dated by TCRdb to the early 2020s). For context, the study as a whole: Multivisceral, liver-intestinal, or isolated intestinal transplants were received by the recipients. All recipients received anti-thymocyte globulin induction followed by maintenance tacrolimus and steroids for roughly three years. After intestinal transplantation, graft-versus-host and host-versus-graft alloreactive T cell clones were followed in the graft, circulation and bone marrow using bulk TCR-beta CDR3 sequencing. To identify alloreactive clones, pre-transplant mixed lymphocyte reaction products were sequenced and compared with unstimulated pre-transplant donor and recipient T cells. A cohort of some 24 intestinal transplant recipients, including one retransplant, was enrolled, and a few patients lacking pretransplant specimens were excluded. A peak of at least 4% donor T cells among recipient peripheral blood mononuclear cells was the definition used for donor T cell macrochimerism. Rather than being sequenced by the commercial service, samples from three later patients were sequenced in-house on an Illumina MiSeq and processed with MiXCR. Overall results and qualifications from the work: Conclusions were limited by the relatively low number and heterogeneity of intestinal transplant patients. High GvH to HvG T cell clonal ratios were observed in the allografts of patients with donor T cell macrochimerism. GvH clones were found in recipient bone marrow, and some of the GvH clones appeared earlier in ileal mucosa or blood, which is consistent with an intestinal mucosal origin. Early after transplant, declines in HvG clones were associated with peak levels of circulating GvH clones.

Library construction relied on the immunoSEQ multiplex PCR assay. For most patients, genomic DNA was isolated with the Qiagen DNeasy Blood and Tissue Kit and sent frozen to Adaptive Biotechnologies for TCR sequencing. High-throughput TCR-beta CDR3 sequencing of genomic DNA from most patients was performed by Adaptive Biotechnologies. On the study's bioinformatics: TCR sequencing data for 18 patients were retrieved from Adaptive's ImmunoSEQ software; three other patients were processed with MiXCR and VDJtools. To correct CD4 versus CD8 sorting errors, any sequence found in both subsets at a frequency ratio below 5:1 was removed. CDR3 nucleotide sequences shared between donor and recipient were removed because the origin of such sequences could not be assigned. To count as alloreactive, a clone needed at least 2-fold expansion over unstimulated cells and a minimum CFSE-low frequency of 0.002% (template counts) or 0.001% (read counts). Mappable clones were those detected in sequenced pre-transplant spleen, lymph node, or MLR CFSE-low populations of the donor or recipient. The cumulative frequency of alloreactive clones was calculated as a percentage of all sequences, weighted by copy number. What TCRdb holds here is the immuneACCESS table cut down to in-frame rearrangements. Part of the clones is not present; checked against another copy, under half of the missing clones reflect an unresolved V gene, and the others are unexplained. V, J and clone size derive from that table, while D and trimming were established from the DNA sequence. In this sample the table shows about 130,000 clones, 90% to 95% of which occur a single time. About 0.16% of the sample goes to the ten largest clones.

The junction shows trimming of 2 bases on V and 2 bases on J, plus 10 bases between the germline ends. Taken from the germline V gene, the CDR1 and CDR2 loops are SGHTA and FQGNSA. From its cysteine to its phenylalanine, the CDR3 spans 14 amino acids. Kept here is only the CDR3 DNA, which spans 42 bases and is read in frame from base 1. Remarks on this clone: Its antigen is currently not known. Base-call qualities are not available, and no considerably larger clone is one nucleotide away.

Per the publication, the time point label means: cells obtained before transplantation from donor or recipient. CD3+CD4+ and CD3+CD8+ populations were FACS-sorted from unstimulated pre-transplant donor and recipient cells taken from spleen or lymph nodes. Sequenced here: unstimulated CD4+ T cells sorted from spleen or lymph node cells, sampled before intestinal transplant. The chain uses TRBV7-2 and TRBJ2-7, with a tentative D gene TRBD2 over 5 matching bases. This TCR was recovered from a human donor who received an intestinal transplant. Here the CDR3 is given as CASSLYRDAYEQYF. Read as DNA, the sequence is TGTGCCAGCAGCTTATATCGGGATGCCTACGAGCAGTACTTC.